This T cell receptor beta chain comes out of a study of T cells in Graves' hyperthyroidism and ophthalmopathy. General study points: For ophthalmopathy, model prediction preceded onset by a median about 6 months.

From RNA transcripts, TCR beta CDR3 regions were amplified. HTBI primers were used for first-round RT-PCR of the TCR CDR3. TCRdb re-called the multiplex PCR reads through MiXCR, storing one row per CDR3 protein. The repertoire holds about 360,000 distinct CDR3 sequences, with more than 15% as singletons. This clonotype was recorded a few times. Antigen: not known. Uncontrolled infection, other autoimmune disease, pregnancy or lactation excluded patients. CDR1 MDHEN and CDR2 SYDVKM come from the germline V gene. V lost 6 bases, J lost 14 bases, and 20 bases lay in between. The CDR3 is made up of 13 amino acids.

This sequence was found in a woman in her late teens or twenties with Graves' hyperthyroidism that later progressed to Graves' ophthalmopathy. The sequencing input was blood. The chain couples TRBV28 to TRBJ2-1; perhaps TRBD2 as D (5 bases). The CDR3 loop is CASSFRWEREEFF. The CDR3 bases are TGTGCCAGCAGCTTTCGGTGGGAGCGAGAGGAGTTCTTC.